Here is one TCR beta chain with its context. Its antigen is undetermined. All donors participated as healthy donors of bone marrow. This CDR3 spans 13 amino acids. CDR1 is MNHEY, CDR2 SMNVEV, per germline (reference sequence). V was shortened by 3 bases and J by 7 bases, with 10 bases between the two germline ends. PCR was performed using 60 Vbeta and 13 Jbeta primers. Sequencing used immunoSEQ multiplex PCR; TCRdb keeps in-frame clones, though not all of them. Of 130,000 to 150,000 clones listed, roughly 80% are singletons. The record originates from a study of cytomegalovirus exposure and HLA in healthy donors. Whole-study results and caveats: One variant, a missense change in DCLRE1C, was linked in a later analysis to TCR beta V- and J-gene trimming.

Material for sequencing was PBMCs. This sequence originates from a female donor in good health and CMV-seronegative. This chain uses TRBV27 with TRBJ1-5; D is unresolved. The CDR3 bases are TGTGCCAGCAGTTTCAGAGGGTTCCAGCCCCAGCATTTT. Translating gives CASSFRGFQPQHF.